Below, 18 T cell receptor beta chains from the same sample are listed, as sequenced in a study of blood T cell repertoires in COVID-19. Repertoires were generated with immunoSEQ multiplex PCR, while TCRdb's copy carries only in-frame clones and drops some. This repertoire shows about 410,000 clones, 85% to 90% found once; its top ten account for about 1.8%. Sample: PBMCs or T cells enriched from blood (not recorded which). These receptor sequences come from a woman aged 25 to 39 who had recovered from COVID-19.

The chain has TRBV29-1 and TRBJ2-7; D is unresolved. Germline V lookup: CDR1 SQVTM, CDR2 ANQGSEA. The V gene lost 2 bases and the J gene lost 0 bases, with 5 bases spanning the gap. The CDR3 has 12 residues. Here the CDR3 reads CSVERSSYEQYF. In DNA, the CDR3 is TGCAGCGTTGAAAGGAGCTCCTACGAGCAGTACTTC.

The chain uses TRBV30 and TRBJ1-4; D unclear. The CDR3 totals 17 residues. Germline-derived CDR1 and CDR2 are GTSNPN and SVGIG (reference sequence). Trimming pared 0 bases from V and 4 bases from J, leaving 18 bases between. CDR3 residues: CAWSVLSGFAYNEKLFF. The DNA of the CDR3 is TGTGCCTGGAGTGTACTGTCGGGTTTTGCCTATAATGAAAAACTGTTTTTT.

The CDR3 region is CASSPQGALNYGYTF. CDR3 nucleotides: TGTGCCAGCTCACCACAGGGGGCGTTAAACTATGGCTACACCTTC. This chain links TRBV18 with TRBJ1-2, with 7 bases fitting TRBD1. The CDR3 covers 15 residues. From germline, CDR1 is KGHSH and CDR2 LQKENI. V was clipped by 1 base and J by 2 bases; unmatched bases: 4.

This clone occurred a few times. CDR3 sequence: CASLPTGVGVSLEAFF. The CDR3 nucleotides read TGTGCCAGCCTACCTACAGGGGTAGGCGTCTCCCTTGAAGCTTTCTTT. The V call is TRBV21-1, the J call TRBJ1-1; TRBD1 was called by the table and not checked on the DNA. TRBV21-1 represents a pseudogene. This CDR3 contains 16 residues.

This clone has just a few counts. CDR3 coding DNA: TGTGCCAGCAGCTTATATGGACAGGGGGCGGGCGGGGAGCTGTTTTTT. This sequence encodes CASSLYGQGAGGELFF. The chain combines TRBV11-3 with TRBJ2-2; 11 bases map to TRBD1. V dropped 2 bases and J dropped 7; count of bases not matched to a gene: 6. The germline V gene has CDR1 SGHNT and CDR2 YENEEA. The CDR3 has 16 residues.

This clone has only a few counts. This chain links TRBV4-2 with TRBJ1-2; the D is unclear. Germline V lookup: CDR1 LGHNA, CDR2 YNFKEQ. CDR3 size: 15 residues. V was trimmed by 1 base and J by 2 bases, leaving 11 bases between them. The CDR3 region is CASSQAVAENYGYTF. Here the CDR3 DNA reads TGTGCCAGCAGCCAAGCTGTAGCGGAAAACTATGGCTACACCTTC.

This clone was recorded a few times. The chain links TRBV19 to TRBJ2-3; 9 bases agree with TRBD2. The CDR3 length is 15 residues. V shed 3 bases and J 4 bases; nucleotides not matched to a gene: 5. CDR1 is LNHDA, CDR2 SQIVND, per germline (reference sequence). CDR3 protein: CASSISSGAPDTQYF. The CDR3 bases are TGTGCCAGTAGTATTTCTAGCGGGGCCCCAGATACGCAGTATTTT.

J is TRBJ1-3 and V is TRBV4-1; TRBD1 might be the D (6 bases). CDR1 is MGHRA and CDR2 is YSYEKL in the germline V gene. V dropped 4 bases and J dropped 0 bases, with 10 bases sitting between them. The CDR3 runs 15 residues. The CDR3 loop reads CASSPGQSSGNTIYF. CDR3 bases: TGCGCCAGCAGCCCAGGACAGTCCTCTGGAAACACCATATATTTT.

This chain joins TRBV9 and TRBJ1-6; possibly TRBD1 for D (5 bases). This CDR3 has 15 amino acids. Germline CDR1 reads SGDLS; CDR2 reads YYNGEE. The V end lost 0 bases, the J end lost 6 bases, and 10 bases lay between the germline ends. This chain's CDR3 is CASSVATEPNSPLHF. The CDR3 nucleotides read TGTGCCAGCAGCGTAGCGACAGAACCTAATTCACCCCTCCACTTT.

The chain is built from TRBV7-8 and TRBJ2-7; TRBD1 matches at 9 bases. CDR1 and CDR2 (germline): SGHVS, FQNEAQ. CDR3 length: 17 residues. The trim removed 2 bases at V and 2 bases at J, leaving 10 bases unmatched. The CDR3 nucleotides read TGTGCCAGCAGCTTAACTCCGGGACAGGGTCCAACCTACGAGCAGTACTTC. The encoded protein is CASSLTPGQGPTYEQYF.

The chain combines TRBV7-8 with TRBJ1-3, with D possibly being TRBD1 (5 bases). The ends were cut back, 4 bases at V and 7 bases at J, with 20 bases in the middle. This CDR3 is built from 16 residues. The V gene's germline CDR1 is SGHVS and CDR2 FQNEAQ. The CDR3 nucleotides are TGTGCCAGCAGCTCCTTCCAGGGTGCACAGATCAACACCATATATTTT. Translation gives CASSSFQGAQINTIYF.

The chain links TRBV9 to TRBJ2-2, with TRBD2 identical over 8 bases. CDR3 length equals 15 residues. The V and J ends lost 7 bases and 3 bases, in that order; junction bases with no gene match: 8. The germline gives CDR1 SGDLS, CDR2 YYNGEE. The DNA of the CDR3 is TGTGCCAGCGGTACGGGGGGGCCTTACACCGGGGAGCTGTTTTTT. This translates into CASGTGGPYTGELFF.

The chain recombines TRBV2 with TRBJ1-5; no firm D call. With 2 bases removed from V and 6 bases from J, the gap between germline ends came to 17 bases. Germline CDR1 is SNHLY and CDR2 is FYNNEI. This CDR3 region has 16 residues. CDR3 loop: CASSERSLGTGQPQHF. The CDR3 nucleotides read TGTGCCAGCAGTGAAAGGTCCCTCGGAACGGGTCAGCCCCAGCATTTT. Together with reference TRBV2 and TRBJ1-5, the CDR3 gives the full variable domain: EPEVTQTPSHQVTQMGQEVILRCVPISNHLYFYWYRQILGQKVEFLVSFYNNEISEKSEIFDDQFSVERPDGSNFTLKIRSTKLEDSAMYFCASSERSLGTGQPQHFGDGTRLSIL.

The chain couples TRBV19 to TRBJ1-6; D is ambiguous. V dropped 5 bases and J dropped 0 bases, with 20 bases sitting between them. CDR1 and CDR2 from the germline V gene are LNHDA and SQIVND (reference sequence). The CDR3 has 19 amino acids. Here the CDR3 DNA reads TGTGCCAGTAGTGGAGGGATACTTATCCGGAGCTCCTATAATTCACCCCTCCACTTT. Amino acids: CASSGGILIRSSYNSPLHF.

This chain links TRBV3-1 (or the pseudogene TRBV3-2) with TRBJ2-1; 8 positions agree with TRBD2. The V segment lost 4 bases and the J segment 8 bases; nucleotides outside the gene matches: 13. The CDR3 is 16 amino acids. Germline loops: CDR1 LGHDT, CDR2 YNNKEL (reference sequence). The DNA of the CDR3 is TGTGCCAGCAGCCGACCCGGGACTAGTCGCTCTTATGAGCAGTTCTTC. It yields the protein CASSRPGTSRSYEQFF.

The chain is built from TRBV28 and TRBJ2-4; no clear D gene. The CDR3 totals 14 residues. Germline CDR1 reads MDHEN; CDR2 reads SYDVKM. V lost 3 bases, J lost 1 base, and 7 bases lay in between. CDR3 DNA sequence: TGTGCCAGCAGTTTTGGGCTTGCCAAAAACATTCAGTACTTC. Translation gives CASSFGLAKNIQYF. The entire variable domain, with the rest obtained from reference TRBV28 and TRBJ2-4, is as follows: DVKVTQSSRYLVKRTGEKVFLECVQDMDHENMFWYRQDPGLGLRLIYFSYDVKMKEKGDIPEGYSVSREKKERFSLILESASTNQTSMYLCASSFGLAKNIQYFGAGTRLSVL.

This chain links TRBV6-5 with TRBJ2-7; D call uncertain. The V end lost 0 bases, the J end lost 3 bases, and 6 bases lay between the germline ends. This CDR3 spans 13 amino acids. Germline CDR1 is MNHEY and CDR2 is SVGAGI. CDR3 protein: CASSYSRFYEQYF. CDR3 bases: TGTGCCAGCAGTTACTCCCGGTTCTACGAGCAGTACTTC.

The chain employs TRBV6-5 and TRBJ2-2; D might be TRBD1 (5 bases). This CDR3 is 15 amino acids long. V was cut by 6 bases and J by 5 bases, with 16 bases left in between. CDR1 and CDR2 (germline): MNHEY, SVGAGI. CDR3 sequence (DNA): TGTGCCAGCAGCAAATACAACAGGAAAACCGGGGAGCTGTTTTTT. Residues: CASSKYNRKTGELFF.